The clone carrying this T cell receptor beta chain was observed a single time. The CDR3 runs 15 residues. Germline V gene data show CDR1 as SGDLS and CDR2 as YYNGEE. The V and J ends lost 1 base and 2 bases, in that order; junction bases with no gene match: 3. These data originate in a study of blood T cell repertoires in COVID-19. Overall study: Samples representing acute and convalescent COVID-19 were sourced from the United States, Italy and Spain. The analysed material was cDNA or gDNA that came from T cells, B-cell-depleted T cells, or PBMCs.

In the study's own analysis: Amplification from reference gene primers served as the basis for estimated nucleated cell counts. Libraries were prepared by immunoSEQ multiplex PCR; TCRdb keeps only in-frame clonotypes and omits some of them. The V and J calls and clone size were taken over from that table, and D and trimming were inferred from the DNA. Of 95,000 to 110,000 clones in the sample, roughly 82% are singletons; the top ten hold around 12%. Material for sequencing was peripheral blood. The chain recombines TRBV9 with TRBJ2-3, with 8 bases identical to TRBD2. This clonotype was obtained from a human donor in a cohort sampled during active COVID-19. CDR3 sequence (DNA): TGTGCCAGCAGCGTATCGGGGGGGACCACAGATACGCAGTATTTT. Translated: CASSVSGGTTDTQYF.